What follows are 26 T cell receptor beta chains derived from one specimen sequenced in a study of spatial heterogeneity in lung cancer. These receptors have no identified antigens. Regarding the study as a whole: Within tumors, counts of expanded alpha and beta TCRs tracked tumor mutation counts.

The time point was: sample taken at primary tumor resection. Using its own MiXCR run on the 5' RACE reads, TCRdb lists one record per CDR3 protein. The sample includes roughly 6,000 distinct CDR3 sequences, around 4.9% of them seen just once. The input for sequencing was lung tumor tissue, taken at surgery. The receptors were gathered from a male donor with early-stage non-small cell lung cancer.

This clonotype was counted many times. Since it is a stray read in a library aimed at alpha chains, this beta chain has a size that is not meaningful. The V gene is TRBV9, the J gene TRBJ1-1; TRBD1 is a possible D gene (5 bases). CDR1 SGDLS and CDR2 YYNGEE come from the germline V gene. V was pared by 4 bases and J by 0 bases, with 16 bases between. The CDR3 contains 16 residues. The CDR3 nucleotides are TGTGCCAGCAGCATCCAGGGCCGGGCGGTGAACACTGAAGCTTTCTTT. Translated, it gives CASSIQGRAVNTEAFF.

This clonotype was detected ten times or more. Within a library made for alpha chains, this beta chain is off target, and its count is uninformative. V and J are TRBV13 and TRBJ2-4; tentative D call: TRBD1 (5 bases). Germline CDR1 reads PRHDT; CDR2 reads FYEKMQ (reference sequence). V was shortened by 2 bases and J by 0 bases, with 11 bases between the two germline ends. The CDR3 extends over 16 amino acids. The DNA for the CDR3 is TGTGCCAGCAGCTTAAGCAGGGAAGGAGCCAAAAACATTCAGTACTTC. Protein product: CASSLSREGAKNIQYF.

To note about this clonotype: Because this beta chain is a stray read in a library intended to capture alpha chains, its abundance should not be given much weight. The chain uses TRBV16 and TRBJ1-5; D unclear. The CDR3 covers 14 residues. Germline CDR1 is KGHSY and CDR2 is FQNENV. V lost 2 bases and J lost 5, with 10 bases in between. The CDR3 is CASSQDFRDQPQHF. CDR3 sequence (DNA): TGTGCCAGCAGCCAAGACTTCCGGGATCAGCCCCAGCATTTT.

This clonotype was found many times. This beta chain is off target for a library built for alpha chains, so its abundance means little. The chain uses TRBV5-1 and TRBJ2-7; TRBD1 agrees at 7 bases. The length of the CDR3 is 13 residues. After removal of 3 bases from V and 5 bases from J, the junction contained 5 bases not matched to a gene. In germline, CDR1 is SGHRS, CDR2 YFSETQ. The CDR3 DNA reads as TGCGCCAGCAGCTCGGACAGGCCCGACGAGCAGTACTTC. Translated: CASSSDRPDEQYF.

In this sample, this clonotype is medium-sized. As an off-target read in a library built for alpha chains, this beta chain has a frequency of little significance. The chain has TRBV29-1 and TRBJ2-7; tentative D call: TRBD1 (5 bases). Trimming pared 3 bases from V and 0 bases from J, leaving 9 bases between. Per germline, CDR1 SQVTM and CDR2 ANQGSEA. This CDR3 contains 13 residues. Here the CDR3 DNA reads TGCAGCGTTGACGGGCAGGGCTCCTACGAGCAGTACTTC. It codes for CSVDGQGSYEQYF.

This clonotype was seen repeatedly, ten times or more. A library prepared for alpha chains yielded this beta chain as an off-target read; its size is of little meaning. The chain employs TRBV7-9 and TRBJ2-5, with D possibly matching TRBD2 (5 bases). Trimming pared 2 bases from V and 5 bases from J, leaving 15 bases between. Per the germline V gene, CDR1 is SEHNR and CDR2 is FQNEAQ (reference sequence). The CDR3 totals 15 residues. The DNA for the CDR3 is TGTGCCAGCAGCTTATCCGTTGGGGAGTGGGAGACCCAGTACTTC. Its protein is CASSLSVGEWETQYF.

This clonotype rates as medium-sized. Because this beta chain is a stray read in a library intended to capture alpha chains, its abundance should not be given much weight. The V and J genes are TRBV5-4 and TRBJ2-3; D is undetermined. The CDR3 runs 14 residues. Germline lookup yields CDR1 SGHNT and CDR2 YYREEE (reference sequence). The V and J ends lost 1 base and 6 bases respectively, with 12 bases between them. This CDR3 is CASSLRSDGDTQYF. DNA of the CDR3: TGTGCCAGCAGCTTGAGGTCTGATGGGGATACGCAGTATTTT.

This clonotype was counted at least ten times. The size of this beta chain means little, since it is a stray read in a library made for alpha chains. CDR3 sequence: CASSGGVNTGELFF. Written as DNA, the CDR3 is TGTGCCAGCAGTGGAGGGGTGAACACCGGGGAGCTGTTTTTT. This rearrangement joins TRBV2 to TRBJ2-2; D possibly matches TRBD1 or TRBD2 (5 bases each). The germline V gene encodes CDR1 SNHLY and CDR2 FYNNEI. Between the trimmed V and J ends, which lost 4 bases and 1 base, there was a span of 7 bases. The CDR3 sequence is 14 residues long. The whole variable domain, remainder taken from reference TRBV2 and TRBJ2-2, is EPEVTQTPSHQVTQMGQEVILRCVPISNHLYFYWYRQILGQKVEFLVSFYNNEISEKSEIFDDQFSVERPDGSNFTLKIRSTKLEDSAMYFCASSGGVNTGELFFGEGSRLTVL.

Ten or more counts support this clonotype. Within a library made for alpha chains, this beta chain is off target, and its count is uninformative. The rearrangement uses TRBV29-1 and TRBJ2-7; 7 bases match TRBD1. The junction had 7 bases not matched to a gene; V was cut back by 4 bases and J by 1 base. The germline CDR1 and CDR2 sequences are SQVTM and ANQGSEA. This CDR3 is built from 14 residues. CDR3 nucleotides: TGCAGCGTTGTGGGACAGAGTGCTTCCTACGAGCAGTACTTC. Its translation: CSVVGQSASYEQYF.

This clonotype was seen at least ten times. This beta chain slipped into a library made for alpha chains as a stray read, so its size is not meaningful. The gene calls are TRBV6-1 and TRBJ1-6, with TRBD1 matching 8 bases. Per germline, CDR1 MNHNS and CDR2 SASEGT. The CDR3 loop spans 13 amino acids. The junction had 1 base not matched to a gene; V was cut back by 4 bases and J by 8 bases. The CDR3 spells CASSAQGDSPLHF. In DNA form, the CDR3 reads TGTGCCAGCAGTGCACAGGGGGATTCACCCCTCCACTTT.

This clonotype was counted many times. Being off target in a library aimed at alpha chains, this beta chain has a size of little meaning. V is TRBV4-1 and J is TRBJ2-3; D remains ambiguous. Germline lookup yields CDR1 MGHRA and CDR2 YSYEKL. The V end was cut by 4 bases, the J end by 1 base, with 6 bases between. The length of the CDR3 is 13 residues. As DNA, the CDR3 is TGCGCCAGCAGCCGCGGCCGCACAGATACGCAGTATTTT. It is translated as CASSRGRTDTQYF.

In its sample, this clonotype ranks as medium-sized. The library was designed around alpha chains, so this beta chain is a stray read whose abundance carries little weight. CDR3 DNA: TGTGCCACCGTCCCGACAGGGTTTAATTCACCCCTCCACTTT. Translating gives CATVPTGFNSPLHF. This chain uses TRBV10-3 with TRBJ1-6; the match to TRBD1 covers 7 bases. This CDR3 has 14 amino acids. Unmatched junction bases numbered 9, after V lost 10 bases and J lost 6 bases. Looked up from germline, CDR1 is ENHRY and CDR2 is SYGVKD.

Comment on this clonotype: This beta chain slipped into a library made for alpha chains as a stray read, so its size is not meaningful. V gene TRBV4-2 combines with J gene TRBJ2-7; 12 bases align to TRBD2. Germline CDR1 is LGHNA and CDR2 is YNFKEQ. The trim removed 4 bases at V and 2 bases at J, leaving 6 bases unmatched. The CDR3 runs 16 residues. The CDR3 nucleotides read TGTGCCAGCAGCCCTAGCCGGACTAGCGGGGCCTACGAGCAGTACTTC. Translation: CASSPSRTSGAYEQYF.

This clonotype appeared many times. Because the library targeted alpha chains, this beta chain is an off-target read whose size means little. The rearrangement uses TRBV7-8 and TRBJ2-3; 10 bases match TRBD2. Trimming cost V 2 bases and J 6 bases; bases outside gene matches: 8. CDR3 length: 16 amino acids. Germline loops: CDR1 SGHVS, CDR2 FQNEAQ. This CDR3 is CASSLFGLAGADTQYF. In DNA, the CDR3 is TGTGCCAGCAGCTTATTCGGCCTAGCGGGAGCGGATACGCAGTATTTT.

This clonotype was counted ten times or more. Within a library made for alpha chains, this beta chain is off target, and its count is uninformative. The chain combines TRBV7-2 with TRBJ2-3, with 8 bases identical to TRBD2. The junction had 10 bases not matched to a gene; V was cut back by 5 bases and J by 3 bases. The CDR3 spans 16 residues. Germline-derived CDR1 and CDR2 are SGHTA and FQGNSA. As DNA, the CDR3 is TGTGCCAGCAGCCCTGGGGAGCGGGAGTGGACAGATACGCAGTATTTT. This translates into CASSPGEREWTDTQYF.

This clonotype was seen many times. This beta chain is a stray read from a library made for alpha chains; its abundance is not meaningful. The J gene is TRBJ2-1, the V gene TRBV7-9, with 10 positions matching TRBD2. CDR1 is SEHNR, CDR2 FQNEAQ, per germline (reference sequence). V shed 1 base, J shed 11 bases, and the junction held 8 bases outside the gene matches. The CDR3 sequence is 15 residues long. The CDR3 is CASSLGRSSGSKQFF. CDR3 DNA sequence: TGTGCCAGCAGCTTAGGCCGGTCTAGCGGGAGTAAGCAGTTCTTC. The full variable domain, its missing parts supplied by reference TRBV7-9 and TRBJ2-1, is DTGVSQNPRHKITKRGQNVTFRCDPISEHNRLYWYRQTLGQGPEFLTYFQNEAQLEKSRLLSDRFSAERPKGSFSTLEIQRTEQGDSAMYLCASSLGRSSGSKQFFGPGTRLTVL.

This clonotype was seen many times. This beta chain lies outside the target of a library built for alpha chains; its clone size means little. The rearrangement joins TRBV9 to TRBJ2-3; 8 nucleotides align to TRBD1. Germline lookup yields CDR1 SGDLS and CDR2 YYNGEE. This CDR3 contains 16 residues. With 1 base clipped from V and 2 bases from J, the junction kept 6 bases outside the gene matches. CDR3 in amino acids: CASSVRQTGATDTQYF. Written as DNA, the CDR3 is TGTGCCAGCAGCGTACGCCAGACAGGGGCCACAGATACGCAGTATTTT.

Of note for this clonotype: The size of this beta chain means little, since it is a stray read in a library made for alpha chains. This sequence joins TRBV10-3 and TRBJ1-1; D not resolved. Trimming took 8 bases from V and 6 from J, leaving 16 bases between them. The CDR3 runs 13 residues. Per germline, CDR1 ENHRY and CDR2 SYGVKD. CDR3 sequence: CAIRTQTGSEAFF. The CDR3 DNA reads as TGTGCCATCCGTACCCAGACTGGGTCTGAAGCTTTCTTT.

By share, this clonotype ranks as large. For a library built for alpha chains, this beta chain is a stray read; little rests on its size. The chain is built from TRBV7-2 and TRBJ1-5, with D uncertain. The ends were cut back, 5 bases at V and 8 bases at J, with 16 bases in the middle. Looked up from germline, CDR1 is SGHTA and CDR2 is FQGNSA. There are 14 residues in the CDR3. CDR3 DNA sequence: TGTGCCAGCAGCGGAGGGTCTGGGAGTAAGCCCCAGCATTTT. Translated, it gives CASSGGSGSKPQHF.

The sample holds many counts of this clonotype. This beta chain was picked up by a library intended for alpha chains and is off target, so its count carries little meaning. V is TRBV4-1 and J is TRBJ1-2; no clear D. Germline loops: CDR1 MGHRA, CDR2 YSYEKL. The V end lost 1 base, the J end lost 7 bases, and 13 bases lay between the germline ends. The CDR3 runs to 14 residues. The CDR3 sequence: CASSQAAEVRGYTF. CDR3 in DNA: TGCGCCAGCAGCCAAGCGGCGGAGGTTCGTGGCTACACCTTC.

This clonotype was observed many times. The size of this beta chain means little, since it is a stray read in a library made for alpha chains. The chain is built from TRBV12-3 or TRBV12-4 and TRBJ1-2; TRBD1 might be the D (5 bases). The length of the CDR3 is 13 residues. The V and J ends lost 0 bases and 7 bases respectively, with 9 bases between them. CDR3 amino acids: CASSLARGSGYTF. The CDR3 DNA is TGTGCCAGCAGTTTAGCGCGGGGCTCTGGCTACACCTTC.

This clonotype was recorded at least ten times. This beta chain appears as a stray read in a library generated for alpha chains; its size is not informative. This chain joins TRBV12-3 or TRBV12-4 and TRBJ2-7; a possible D gene is TRBD2 (5 bases). V lost 3 bases, J lost 0 bases, and 12 bases lay in between. The CDR3 contains 15 residues. The CDR3 here is CASSFAAGSSYEQYF. As DNA, the CDR3 is TGTGCCAGCAGTTTTGCCGCGGGCAGCTCCTACGAGCAGTACTTC.

By sample fraction, this clonotype is medium-sized. Little can be read into the size of this beta chain, an off-target read in a library designed for alpha chains. This chain connects TRBV2 to TRBJ2-5; 9 nucleotides align to TRBD2. Germline assignment: CDR1 SNHLY and CDR2 FYNNEI. V lost 7 bases, J lost 5 bases, and 5 bases stayed unmatched. The CDR3 is 13 residues long. The CDR3 here is CASKRGAGETQYF. CDR3 coding DNA: TGTGCCAGCAAGCGGGGGGCCGGGGAGACCCAGTACTTC.

This clonotype was counted ten times or more. This beta chain was picked up by a library intended for alpha chains and is off target, so its count carries little meaning. The chain couples TRBV7-6 to TRBJ1-3; 7 bases match TRBD1. Germline CDR1 is SGHVS and CDR2 is FNYEAQ. The CDR3 totals 14 residues. V shed 1 base, J shed 3 bases, and the junction held 0 bases outside the gene matches. The CDR3 reads CASSLGDSGNTIYF. The DNA of the CDR3 is TGTGCCAGCAGCTTAGGGGACAGTGGAAACACCATATATTTT.

This clonotype was recorded at least ten times. Found in a library prepared for alpha chains, this beta chain is an off-target read, and its abundance has little meaning. This chain joins TRBV7-6 and TRBJ2-7, with TRBD1 matching over 7 bases. The V gene's germline CDR1 is SGHVS and CDR2 FNYEAQ. The CDR3 has 13 amino acids. J lost 2 bases, V lost 5 bases, and 3 bases had no gene match. In nucleotides, the CDR3 is TGTGCCAGCAGCGTCGACAGGGCCTACGAGCAGTACTTC. As protein: CASSVDRAYEQYF.

By proportion, this clonotype is medium-sized. Being off target in a library aimed at alpha chains, this beta chain has a size of little meaning. The chain combines TRBV2 with TRBJ1-1; weak D call: TRBD1 (5 bases). The germline V gene has CDR1 SNHLY and CDR2 FYNNEI. V shed 2 bases and J shed 10 bases, with 8 bases lying between them. The CDR3 length is 11 residues. The DNA of the CDR3 is TGTGCCAGCAGTGAACGGGGGGGAGCTTTCTTT. Translation: CASSERGGAFF.